This T cell receptor beta chain was identified during a study of T cells in Graves' hyperthyroidism and ophthalmopathy. This clonotype was counted many times. RNA transcripts gave rise to amplified TCR beta CDR3 regions. A set of HTBI primers served as the primers for a first-round RT-PCR of the TCR CDR3. TCRdb re-derived calls from the multiplex PCR reads in MiXCR, one entry per CDR3 protein. The sample holds over 650,000 distinct CDR3 sequences, roughly 17% seen once. Trimming left V 1 base short and J 9 bases short, with 7 bases between. The germline gives CDR1 SGHTA, CDR2 FQGNSA. The CDR3 length is 11 residues. Among the patients, aged 18 to 65, hyperthyroidism was newly diagnosed and had lasted under 2 months. PBMCs were derived from around 10 ml fresh peripheral blood.

The sequence derives from a man aged 18 to 35 with Graves' hyperthyroidism. The J gene is TRBJ2-7, the V gene TRBV7-2, with D perhaps given as TRBD1 or TRBD2 (5 bases each). Material: blood. The CDR3 sequence is CASSLGDLQYF. CDR3 DNA: TGTGCCAGCAGCTTAGGGGACCTGCAGTACTTC. Full variable domain (rest looked up from reference TRBV7-2 and TRBJ2-7): GAGVSQSPSNKVTEKGKDVELRCDPISGHTALYWYRQSLGQGLEFLIYFQGNSAPDKSGLPSDRFSAERTGGSVSTLTIQRTQQEDSAVYLCASSLGDLQYFGPGTRLTVT.